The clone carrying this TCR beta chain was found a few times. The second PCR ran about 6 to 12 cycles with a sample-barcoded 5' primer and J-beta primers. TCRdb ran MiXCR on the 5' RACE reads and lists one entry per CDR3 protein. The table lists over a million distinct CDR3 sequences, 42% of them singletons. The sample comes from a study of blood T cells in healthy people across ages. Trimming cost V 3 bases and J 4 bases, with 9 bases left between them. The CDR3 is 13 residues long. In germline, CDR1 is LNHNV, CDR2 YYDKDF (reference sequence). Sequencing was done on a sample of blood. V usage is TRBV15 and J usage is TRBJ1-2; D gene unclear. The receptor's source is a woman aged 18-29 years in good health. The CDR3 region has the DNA TGTGCCACCAGCAGTAGGGTCGGCTATGGCTACACCTTC. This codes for CATSSRVGYGYTF.